This T cell receptor beta chain was sequenced during a study of CD8+ T cells in alopecia areata. Study-level points and caveats: Scalp clonality decreased significantly with tofacitinib, and so did expanded CD8+ clones among the top 100.

Reverse transcription of extracted RNA yielded cDNA, which provided the sequencing template. Only in-frame clones appear in the TCRdb table, and some are missing; sequencing was by immunoSEQ multiplex PCR. Of under 350,000 clones in the sample, 58% are singletons; the top ten hold about 1.7%. Trimming cost V 5 bases and J 5 bases; bases outside gene matches: 5. Germline values: CDR1 SEHNR, CDR2 FQNEAQ (reference sequence). The CDR3 totals 14 residues. With respect to this clone: The target antigen is unknown.

Treatment meaning: oral pan-JAK inhibitor, 5-10 mg twice daily. This chain connects TRBV7-9 to TRBJ2-1, with TRBD2 matching 8 bases. This TCR derives from a human donor with alopecia areata. The source material was CD4+ T cells sorted from blood, sampled at week 24, from a patient treated with tofacitinib. The CDR3 is CASSRQTSDNEQFF. The CDR3 DNA reads as TGTGCCAGCAGCCGCCAGACTAGCGACAATGAGCAGTTCTTC.